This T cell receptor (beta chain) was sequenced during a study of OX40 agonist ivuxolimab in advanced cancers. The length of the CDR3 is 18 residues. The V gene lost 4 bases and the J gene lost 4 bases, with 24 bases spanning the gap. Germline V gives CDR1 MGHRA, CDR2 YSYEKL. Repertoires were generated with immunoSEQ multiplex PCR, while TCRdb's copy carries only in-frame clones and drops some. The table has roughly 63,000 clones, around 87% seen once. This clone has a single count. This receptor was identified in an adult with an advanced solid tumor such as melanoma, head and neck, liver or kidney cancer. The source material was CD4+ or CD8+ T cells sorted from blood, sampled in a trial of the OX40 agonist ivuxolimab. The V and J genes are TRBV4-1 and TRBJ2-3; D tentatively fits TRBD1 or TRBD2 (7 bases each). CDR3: CASSRRGGRGDLADTQYF. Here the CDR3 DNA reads TGCGCCAGCAGCCGGAGGGGGGGCAGGGGGGATTTGGCAGATACGCAGTATTTT.